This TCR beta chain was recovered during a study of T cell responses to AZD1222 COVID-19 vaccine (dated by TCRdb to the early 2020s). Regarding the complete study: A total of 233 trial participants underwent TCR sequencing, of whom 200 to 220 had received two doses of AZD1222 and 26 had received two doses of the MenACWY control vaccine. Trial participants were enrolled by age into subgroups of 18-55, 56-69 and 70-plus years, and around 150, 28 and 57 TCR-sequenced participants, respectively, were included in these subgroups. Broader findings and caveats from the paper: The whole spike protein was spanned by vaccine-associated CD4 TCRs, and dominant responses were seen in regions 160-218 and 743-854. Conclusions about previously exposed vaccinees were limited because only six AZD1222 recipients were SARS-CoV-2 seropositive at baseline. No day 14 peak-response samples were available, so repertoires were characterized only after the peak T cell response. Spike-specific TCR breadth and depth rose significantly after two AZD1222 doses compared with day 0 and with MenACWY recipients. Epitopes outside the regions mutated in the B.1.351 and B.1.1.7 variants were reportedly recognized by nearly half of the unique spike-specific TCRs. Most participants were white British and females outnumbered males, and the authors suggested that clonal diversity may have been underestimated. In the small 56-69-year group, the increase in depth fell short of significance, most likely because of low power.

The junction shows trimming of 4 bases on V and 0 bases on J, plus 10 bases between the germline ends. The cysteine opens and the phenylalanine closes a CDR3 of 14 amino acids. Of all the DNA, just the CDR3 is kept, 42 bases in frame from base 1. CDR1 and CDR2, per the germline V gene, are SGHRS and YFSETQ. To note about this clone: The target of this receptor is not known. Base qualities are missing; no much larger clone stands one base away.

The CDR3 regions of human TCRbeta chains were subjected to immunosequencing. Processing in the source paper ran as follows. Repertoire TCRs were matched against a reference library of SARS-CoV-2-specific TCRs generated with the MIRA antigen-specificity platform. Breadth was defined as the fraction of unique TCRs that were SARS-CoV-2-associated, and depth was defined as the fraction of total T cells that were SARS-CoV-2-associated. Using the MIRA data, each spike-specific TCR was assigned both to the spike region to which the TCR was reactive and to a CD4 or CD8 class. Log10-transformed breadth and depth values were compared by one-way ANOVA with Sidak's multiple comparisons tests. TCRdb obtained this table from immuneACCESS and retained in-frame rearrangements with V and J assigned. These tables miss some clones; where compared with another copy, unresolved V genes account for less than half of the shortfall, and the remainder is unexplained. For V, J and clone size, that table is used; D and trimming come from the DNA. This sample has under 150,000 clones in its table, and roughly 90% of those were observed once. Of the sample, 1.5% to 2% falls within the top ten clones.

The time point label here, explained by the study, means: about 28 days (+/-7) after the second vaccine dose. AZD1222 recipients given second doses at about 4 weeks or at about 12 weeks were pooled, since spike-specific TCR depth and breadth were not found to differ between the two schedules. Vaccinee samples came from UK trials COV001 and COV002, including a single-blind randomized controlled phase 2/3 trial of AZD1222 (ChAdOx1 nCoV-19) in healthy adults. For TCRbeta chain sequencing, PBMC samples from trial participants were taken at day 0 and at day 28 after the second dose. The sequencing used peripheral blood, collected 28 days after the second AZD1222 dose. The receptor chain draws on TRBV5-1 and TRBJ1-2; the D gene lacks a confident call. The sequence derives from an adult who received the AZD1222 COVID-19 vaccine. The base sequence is TGCGCCAGCAGCCCGAGGGAATCTAACTATGGCTACACCTTC. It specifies CASSPRESNYGYTF.